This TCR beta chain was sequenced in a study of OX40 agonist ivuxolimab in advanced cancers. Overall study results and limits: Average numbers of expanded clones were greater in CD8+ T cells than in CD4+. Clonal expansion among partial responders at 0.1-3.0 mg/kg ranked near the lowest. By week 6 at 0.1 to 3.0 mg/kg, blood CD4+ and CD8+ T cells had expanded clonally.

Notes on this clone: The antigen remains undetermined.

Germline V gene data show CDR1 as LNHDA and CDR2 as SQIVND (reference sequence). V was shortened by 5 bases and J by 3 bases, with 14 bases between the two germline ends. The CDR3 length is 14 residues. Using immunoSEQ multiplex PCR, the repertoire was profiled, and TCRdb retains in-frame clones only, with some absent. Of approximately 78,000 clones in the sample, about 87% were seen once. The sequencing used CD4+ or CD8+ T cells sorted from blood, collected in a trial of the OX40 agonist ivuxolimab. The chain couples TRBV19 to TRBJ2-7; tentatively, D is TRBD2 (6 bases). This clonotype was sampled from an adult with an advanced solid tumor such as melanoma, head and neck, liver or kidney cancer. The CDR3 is CASSFRDSFYEQYF. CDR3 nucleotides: TGTGCCAGTAGTTTCCGGGACTCCTTCTACGAGCAGTACTTC.